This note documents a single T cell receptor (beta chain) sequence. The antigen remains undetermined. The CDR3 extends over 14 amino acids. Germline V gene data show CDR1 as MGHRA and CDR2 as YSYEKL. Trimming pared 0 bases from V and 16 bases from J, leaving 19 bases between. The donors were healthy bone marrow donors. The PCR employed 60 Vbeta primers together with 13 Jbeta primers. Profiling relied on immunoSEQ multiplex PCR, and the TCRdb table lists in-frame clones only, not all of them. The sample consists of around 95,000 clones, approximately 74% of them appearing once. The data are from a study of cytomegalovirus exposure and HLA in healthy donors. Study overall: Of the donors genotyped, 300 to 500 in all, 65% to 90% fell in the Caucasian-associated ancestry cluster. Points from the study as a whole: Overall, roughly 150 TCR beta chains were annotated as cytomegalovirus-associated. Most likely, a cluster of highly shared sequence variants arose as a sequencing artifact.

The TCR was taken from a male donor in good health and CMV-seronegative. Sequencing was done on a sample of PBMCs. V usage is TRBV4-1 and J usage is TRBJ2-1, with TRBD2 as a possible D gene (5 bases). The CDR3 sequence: CASSQEAVGAQSFF. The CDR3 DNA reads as TGCGCCAGCAGCCAAGAGGCCGTGGGAGCCCAATCATTCTTC.